The source of this T cell receptor (beta chain) is a study of blood T cell repertoires in COVID-19. Background on the study: COVID-19 samples from acute and convalescent phases originated in the United States, Italy and Spain.

TCRdb's table, derived via immunoSEQ multiplex PCR, lists solely in-frame clones and lacks some. The sample has 150,000 to 200,000 clones; about four fifths are singletons. The CDR3 runs to 14 residues. Germline V gene lookup returns CDR1 MNHEY and CDR2 SVGAGI. Trimming left V 11 bases short and J 4 bases short, with 21 bases between. The sequencing sample was made of peripheral blood. This TCR derives from a man aged 55 to 69 with active or convalescent COVID-19. The chain is built from TRBV6-5 and TRBJ2-7; D possibly corresponds to TRBD2 (7 bases). The CDR3 bases are TGTGCCGCCGGCCGGGGGGCTCGATTTTACGAGCAGTACTTC. Amino acids: CAAGRGARFYEQYF.